The 12 T cell receptor beta chains below come from one sample, sequenced in a study of T cell changes during pregnancy in multiple sclerosis. Some clones are missing from TCRdb's copy, which holds only in-frame ones; the method was immunoSEQ multiplex PCR. Of 48,000 or so clones listed, around 92% are singletons. The source was CD4+ T cells from peripheral blood mononuclear cells, collected in the second trimester of pregnancy. These receptors all come from a female donor in good health, enrolled as a control in a pregnancy study.

The rearrangement uses TRBV5-4 and TRBJ2-3; 11 bases match TRBD2. V shed 4 bases and J 3 bases; nucleotides not matched to a gene: 1. CDR1 SGHNT and CDR2 YYREEE come from the germline V gene (reference sequence). This CDR3 is built from 14 residues. CDR3 DNA sequence: TGTGCCAGCAGCACTAGCGGGGGAACAGATACGCAGTATTTT. Protein product: CASSTSGGTDTQYF.

This CDR3 is CSVAPGPRHPNEQFF. The CDR3, as DNA: TGCAGCGTGGCCCCCGGCCCAAGACACCCCAATGAGCAGTTCTTC. J is TRBJ2-1 and V is TRBV29-1, with D uncertain. Trimming removed 6 bases at V and 6 bases at J, with 21 bases between. This CDR3 region has 15 residues. Germline CDR1 SQVTM, CDR2 ANQGSEA.

The sample holds one count of this clone. The chain employs TRBV5-4 and TRBJ2-1; D is unresolved. CDR1 SGHNT and CDR2 YYREEE come from the germline V gene (reference sequence). The CDR3 has 15 residues. The V gene lost 4 bases and the J gene lost 0 bases, with 11 bases spanning the gap. CDR3 loop: CASSPQLSSYNEQFF. CDR3 nucleotide sequence: TGTGCCAGCAGCCCCCAACTAAGCTCCTACAATGAGCAGTTCTTC. The entire variable domain, with the rest obtained from reference TRBV5-4 and TRBJ2-1, is as follows: ETGVTQSPTHLIKTRGQQVTLRCSSQSGHNTVSWYQQALGQGPQFIFQYYREEENGRGNFPPRFSGLQFPNYSSELNVNALELDDSALYLCASSPQLSSYNEQFFGPGTRLTVL.

The chain links TRBV29-1 to TRBJ2-6, with no clear D. This CDR3 has 14 amino acids. V shed 2 bases and J shed 0 bases, with 5 bases lying between them. Germline loops: CDR1 SQVTM, CDR2 ANQGSEA. CDR3 sequence (DNA): TGCAGCGTTGAAACAGTCTCTGGGGCCAACGTCCTGACTTTC. Amino acid sequence: CSVETVSGANVLTF. Drawing the rest from reference TRBV29-1 and TRBJ2-6, the complete variable domain is SAVISQKPSRDICQRGTSLTIQCQVDSQVTMMFWYRQQPGQSLTLIATANQGSEATYESGFVIDKFPISRPNLTFSTLTVSNMSPEDSSIYLCSVETVSGANVLTFGAGSRLTVL.

This chain links TRBV19 with TRBJ2-3; TRBD2 is a possible D gene (5 bases). The CDR3 has 12 residues. Between the trimmed V and J ends, which lost 10 bases and 0 bases, there was a span of 8 bases. In germline, CDR1 is LNHDA, CDR2 SQIVND (reference sequence). In DNA, the CDR3 is TGTGCCACCGAGGGTAGCACAGATACGCAGTATTTT. Residues: CATEGSTDTQYF.

This chain links TRBV18 with TRBJ2-7; maybe TRBD1 (7 bases). V lost 2 bases, J lost 5 bases, and 16 bases lay in between. There are 15 residues in the CDR3. Germline CDR1 is KGHSH and CDR2 is LQKENI. The CDR3 spells CASSPSEGAGDEQYF. For the CDR3, the DNA is TGTGCCAGCTCACCATCGGAGGGGGCCGGCGACGAGCAGTACTTC.

This sequence joins TRBV14 and TRBJ2-1; D may be TRBD1 (5 bases). This CDR3 spans 13 amino acids. CDR1 SGHDN and CDR2 FVKESK come from the germline V gene. V was pared by 5 bases and J by 8 bases, with 13 bases between. The CDR3 region has the DNA TGTGCCAGCAGCACTCGACAGTTCTATGAGCAGTTCTTC. Amino acid sequence: CASSTRQFYEQFF.

The chain recombines TRBV7-3 with TRBJ2-1; TRBD1 aligns across 12 bases. Trimming at V came to 5 bases and at J to 8 bases, leaving 13 bases not matched to a gene. Germline CDR1 reads SGHTA; CDR2 reads FQGTGA. This CDR3 spans 17 amino acids. This CDR3 is CASSPRPGTGGEDEQFF. The CDR3 nucleotides read TGTGCCAGCAGCCCGCGCCCCGGGACAGGGGGCGAGGATGAGCAGTTCTTC. The complete variable domain, with remaining parts taken from reference TRBV7-3 and TRBJ2-1, reads GAGVSQTPSNKVTEKGKYVELRCDPISGHTALYWYRQSLGQGPEFLIYFQGTGAADDSGLPNDRFFAVRPEGSVSTLKIQRTERGDSAVYLCASSPRPGTGGEDEQFFGPGTRLTVL.

This rearrangement joins TRBV28 to TRBJ2-6; maybe TRBD2 (5 bases). V was trimmed by 7 bases and J by 4 bases, leaving 20 bases between them. Germline CDR1 and CDR2: MDHEN and SYDVKM. CDR3 size: 17 residues. The chain's CDR3 is CASTQSGVGFGANVLTF. DNA of the CDR3: TGTGCCAGCACCCAAAGCGGTGTGGGGTTCGGGGCCAACGTCCTGACTTTC.

The V and J genes are TRBV7-6 and TRBJ2-3, with a weak D call TRBD2 (7 bases). From germline, CDR1 is SGHVS and CDR2 FNYEAQ. The CDR3 loop spans 15 amino acids. The ends were cut back, 1 base at V and 5 bases at J, with 13 bases in the middle. The CDR3 nucleotides read TGTGCCAGCAGCTTAGAGGGGGGGATTGAAGATACGCAGTATTTT. It specifies CASSLEGGIEDTQYF.

The DNA for the CDR3 is TGTGCCAGCAGCGTTTCGGGACAGGGCTTCTATGGCTACACCTTC. This translates into CASSVSGQGFYGYTF. This sequence joins TRBV9 and TRBJ1-2, with TRBD1 matching 9 bases. This CDR3 region has 15 residues. The ends lost 2 bases at V and 4 bases at J; junction bases unmatched: 6. The germline V gene has CDR1 SGDLS and CDR2 YYNGEE.

V gene TRBV4-2 combines with J gene TRBJ2-1; D remains unclear. The CDR3 sequence is 11 residues long. Germline V CDR1 and CDR2: LGHNA, YNFKEQ. Trimming pared 1 base from V and 9 bases from J, leaving 4 bases between. The CDR3 DNA reads TGTGCCAGCAGCCAAGTCCGTGAGCAGTTCTTC. It translates to CASSQVREQFF.